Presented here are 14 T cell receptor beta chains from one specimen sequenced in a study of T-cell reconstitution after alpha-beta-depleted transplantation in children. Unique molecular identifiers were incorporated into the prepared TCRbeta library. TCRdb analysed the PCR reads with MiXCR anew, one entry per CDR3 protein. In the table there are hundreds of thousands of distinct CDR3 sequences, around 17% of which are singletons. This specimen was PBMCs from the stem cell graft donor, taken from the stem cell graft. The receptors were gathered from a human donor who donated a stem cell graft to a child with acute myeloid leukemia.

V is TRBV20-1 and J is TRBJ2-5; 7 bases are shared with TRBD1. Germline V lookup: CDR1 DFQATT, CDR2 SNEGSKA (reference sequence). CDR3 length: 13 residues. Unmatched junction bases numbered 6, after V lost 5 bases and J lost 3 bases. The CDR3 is CSAWGTEKETQYF. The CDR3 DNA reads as TGCAGTGCTTGGGGGACAGAAAAAGAGACCCAGTACTTC.

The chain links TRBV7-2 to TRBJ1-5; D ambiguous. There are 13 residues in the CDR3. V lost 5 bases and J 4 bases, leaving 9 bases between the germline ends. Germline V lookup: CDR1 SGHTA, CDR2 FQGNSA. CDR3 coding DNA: TGTGCCAGCAGCCCCAGCGGTAATCAGCCCCAGCATTTT. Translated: CASSPSGNQPQHF. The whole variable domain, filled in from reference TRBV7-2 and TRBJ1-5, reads GAGVSQSPSNKVTEKGKDVELRCDPISGHTALYWYRQSLGQGLEFLIYFQGNSAPDKSGLPSDRFSAERTGGSVSTLTIQRTQQEDSAVYLCASSPSGNQPQHFGDGTRLSIL.

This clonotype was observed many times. The CDR3 spells CSASSGGMTYEQYV. For the CDR3, the DNA is TGCAGTGCTTCCAGTGGGGGGATGACCTACGAGCAGTACGTC. V and J are TRBV20-1 and TRBJ2-7; possible D gene TRBD2, 6 bases. The CDR3 covers 14 residues. Germline V CDR1 and CDR2: DFQATT, SNEGSKA (reference sequence). V was cut by 5 bases and J by 2 bases, with 16 bases left in between.

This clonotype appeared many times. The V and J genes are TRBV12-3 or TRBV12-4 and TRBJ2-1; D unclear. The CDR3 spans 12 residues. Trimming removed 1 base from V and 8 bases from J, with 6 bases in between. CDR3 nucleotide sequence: TGTGCCAGCAGTTTAGTAGGCTATGAGCAGTTCTTC. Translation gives CASSLVGYEQFF.

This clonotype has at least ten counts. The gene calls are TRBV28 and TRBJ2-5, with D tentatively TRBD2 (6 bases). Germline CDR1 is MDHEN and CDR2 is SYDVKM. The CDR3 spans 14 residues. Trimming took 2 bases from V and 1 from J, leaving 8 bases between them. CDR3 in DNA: TGTGCCAGCAGTTTACGGGAGAGCCAAGAGACCCAGTACTTC. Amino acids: CASSLRESQETQYF.

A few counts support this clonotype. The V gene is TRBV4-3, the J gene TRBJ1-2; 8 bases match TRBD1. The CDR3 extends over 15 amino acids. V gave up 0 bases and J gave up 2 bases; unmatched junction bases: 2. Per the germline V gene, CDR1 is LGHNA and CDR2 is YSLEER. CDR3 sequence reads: CASSQDGQGNYGYTF. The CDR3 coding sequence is TGCGCCAGCAGCCAAGATGGACAGGGAAACTATGGCTACACCTTC.

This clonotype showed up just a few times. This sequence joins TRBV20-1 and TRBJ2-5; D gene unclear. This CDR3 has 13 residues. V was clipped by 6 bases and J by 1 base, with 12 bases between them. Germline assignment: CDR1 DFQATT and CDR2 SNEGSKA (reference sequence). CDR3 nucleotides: TGCAGTGCGAACCTAGAGGCCCAAGAGACCCAGTACTTC. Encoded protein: CSANLEAQETQYF.

In nucleotides, the CDR3 is TGTGCCACCTCCTCCCACAGCGGCCCTAGGAACAAAAACATTCAGTACTTC. Encoded protein: CATSSHSGPRNKNIQYF. The chain uses TRBV12-3 or TRBV12-4 and TRBJ2-4, with a tentative D call TRBD2 (5 bases). CDR3 length: 17 residues. V shed 10 bases and J shed 3 bases, with 25 bases lying between them.

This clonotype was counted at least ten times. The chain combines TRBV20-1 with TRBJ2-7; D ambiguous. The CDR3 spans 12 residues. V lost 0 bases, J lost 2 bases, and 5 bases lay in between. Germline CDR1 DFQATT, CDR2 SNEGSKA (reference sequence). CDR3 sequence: CSAREPPYEQYF. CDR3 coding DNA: TGCAGTGCTAGAGAGCCCCCCTACGAGCAGTACTTC.

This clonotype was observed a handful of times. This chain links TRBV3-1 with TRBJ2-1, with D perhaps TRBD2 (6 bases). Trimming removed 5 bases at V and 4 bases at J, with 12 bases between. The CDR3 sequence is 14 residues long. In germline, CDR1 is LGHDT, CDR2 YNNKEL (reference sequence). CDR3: CASSDGGAYNEQFF. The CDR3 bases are TGTGCCAGCAGCGACGGCGGGGCTTACAATGAGCAGTTCTTC.

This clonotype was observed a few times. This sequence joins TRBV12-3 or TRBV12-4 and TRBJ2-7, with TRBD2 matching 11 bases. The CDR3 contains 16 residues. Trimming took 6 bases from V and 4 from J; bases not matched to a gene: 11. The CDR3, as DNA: TGTGCCAGCAGCCGCCCTAGCGGGGGGCCGTTATACGAGCAGTACGTC. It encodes CASSRPSGGPLYEQYV.

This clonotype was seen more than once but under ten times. As DNA, the CDR3 is TGTGCCAGCAGTCCCTGGACAGGGAAGGGCACTGAAGCTTTCTTT. This translates into CASSPWTGKGTEAFF. The V call is TRBV28, the J call TRBJ1-1, with TRBD1 matching over 8 bases. V lost 5 bases, J lost 4 bases, and 9 bases stayed unmatched. CDR3 length: 15 residues. From germline, CDR1 is MDHEN and CDR2 SYDVKM. The variable domain in full, completed from reference TRBV28 and TRBJ1-1, reads DVKVTQSSRYLVKRTGEKVFLECVQDMDHENMFWYRQDPGLGLRLIYFSYDVKMKEKGDIPEGYSVSREKKERFSLILESASTNQTSMYLCASSPWTGKGTEAFFGQGTRLTVV.

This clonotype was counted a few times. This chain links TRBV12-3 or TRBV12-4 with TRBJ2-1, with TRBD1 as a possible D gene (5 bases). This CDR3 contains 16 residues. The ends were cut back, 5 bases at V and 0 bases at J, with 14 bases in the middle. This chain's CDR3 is CASSARRTTSYNEQFF. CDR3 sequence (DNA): TGTGCCAGCAGTGCGCGCCGGACAACCTCCTACAATGAGCAGTTCTTC.

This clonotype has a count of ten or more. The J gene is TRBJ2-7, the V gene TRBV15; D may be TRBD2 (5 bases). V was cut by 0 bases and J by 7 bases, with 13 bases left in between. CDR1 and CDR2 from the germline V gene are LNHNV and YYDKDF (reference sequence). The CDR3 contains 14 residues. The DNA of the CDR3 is TGTGCCACCAGCAGAGATGGCGGGTTGGAGGAGCAGTACGTC. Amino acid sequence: CATSRDGGLEEQYV.